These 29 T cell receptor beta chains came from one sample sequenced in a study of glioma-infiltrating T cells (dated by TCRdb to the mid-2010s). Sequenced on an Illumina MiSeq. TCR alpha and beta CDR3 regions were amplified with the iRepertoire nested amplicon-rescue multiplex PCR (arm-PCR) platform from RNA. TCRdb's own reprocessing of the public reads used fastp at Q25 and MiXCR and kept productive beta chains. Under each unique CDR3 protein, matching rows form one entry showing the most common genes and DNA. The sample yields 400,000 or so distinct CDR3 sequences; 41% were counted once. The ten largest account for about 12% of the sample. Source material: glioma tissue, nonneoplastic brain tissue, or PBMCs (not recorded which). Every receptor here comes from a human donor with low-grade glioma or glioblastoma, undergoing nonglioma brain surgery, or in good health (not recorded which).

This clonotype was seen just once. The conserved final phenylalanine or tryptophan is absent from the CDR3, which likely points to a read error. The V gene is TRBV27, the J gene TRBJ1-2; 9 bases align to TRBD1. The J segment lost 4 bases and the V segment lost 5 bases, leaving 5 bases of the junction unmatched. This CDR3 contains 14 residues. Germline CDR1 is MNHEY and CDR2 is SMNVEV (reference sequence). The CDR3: CASSHRGLSYGYTI. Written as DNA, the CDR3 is TGTGCCAGCAGTCACAGGGGGCTGAGCTATGGCTACACCATC.

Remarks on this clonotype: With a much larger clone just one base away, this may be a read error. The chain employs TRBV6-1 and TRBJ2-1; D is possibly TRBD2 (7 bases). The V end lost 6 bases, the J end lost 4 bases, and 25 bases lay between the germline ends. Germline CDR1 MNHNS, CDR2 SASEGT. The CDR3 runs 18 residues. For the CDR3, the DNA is TGTGCCAGCAGCCGCGGACTAGGGGGGTTCGATGAATACAATGAGCAGTTCTTC. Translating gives CASSRGLGGFDEYNEQFF.

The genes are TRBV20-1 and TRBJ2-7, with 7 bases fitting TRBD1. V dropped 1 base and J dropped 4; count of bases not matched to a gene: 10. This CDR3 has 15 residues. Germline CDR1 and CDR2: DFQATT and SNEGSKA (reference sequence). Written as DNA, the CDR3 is TGCAGTGCTAGAGTACCGGGACAGTGGCCTTACGAGCAGTACTTC. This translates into CSARVPGQWPYEQYF.

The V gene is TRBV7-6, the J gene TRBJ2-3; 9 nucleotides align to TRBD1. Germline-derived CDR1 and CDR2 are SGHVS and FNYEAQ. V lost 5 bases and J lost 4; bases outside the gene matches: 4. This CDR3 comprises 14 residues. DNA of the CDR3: TGTGCCAGCAGCGTCCGGGACAGGGCAGATACGCAGTATTTT. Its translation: CASSVRDRADTQYF.

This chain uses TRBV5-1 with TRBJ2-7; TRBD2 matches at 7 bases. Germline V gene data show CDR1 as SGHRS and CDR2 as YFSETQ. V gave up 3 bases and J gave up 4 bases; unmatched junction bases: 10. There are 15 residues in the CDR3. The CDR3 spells CASSSPSGMGYEQYF. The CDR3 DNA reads TGCGCCAGCAGCTCGCCGAGCGGGATGGGGTACGAGCAGTACTTC.

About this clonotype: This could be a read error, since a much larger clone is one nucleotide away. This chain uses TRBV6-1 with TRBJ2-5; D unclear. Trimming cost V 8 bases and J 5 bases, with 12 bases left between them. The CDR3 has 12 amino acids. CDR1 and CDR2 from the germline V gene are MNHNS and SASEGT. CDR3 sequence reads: CASGIIGETQYF. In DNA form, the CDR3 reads TGTGCCAGCGGGATCATAGGGGAGACCCAGTACTTC.

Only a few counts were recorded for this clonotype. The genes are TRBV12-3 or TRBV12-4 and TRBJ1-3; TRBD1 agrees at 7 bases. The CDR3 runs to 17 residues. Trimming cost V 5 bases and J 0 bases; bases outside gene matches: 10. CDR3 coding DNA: TGTGCCAGCAGTGCGGACAGGAGGGCCGTCTCTGGAAACACCATATATTTT. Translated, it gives CASSADRRAVSGNTIYF.

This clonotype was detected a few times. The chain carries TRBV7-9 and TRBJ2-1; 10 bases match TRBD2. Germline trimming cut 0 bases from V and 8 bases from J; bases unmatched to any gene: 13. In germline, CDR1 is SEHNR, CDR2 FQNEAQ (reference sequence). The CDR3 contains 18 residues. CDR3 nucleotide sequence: TGTGCCAGCAGCTTAGCCGGGCGTCCGGGACTAGCGAGTGATGAGCAGTTCTTC. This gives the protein CASSLAGRPGLASDEQFF. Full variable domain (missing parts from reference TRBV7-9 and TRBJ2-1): DTGVSQNPRHKITKRGQNVTFRCDPISEHNRLYWYRQTLGQGPEFLTYFQNEAQLEKSRLLSDRFSAERPKGSFSTLEIQRTEQGDSAMYLCASSLAGRPGLASDEQFFGPGTRLTVL.

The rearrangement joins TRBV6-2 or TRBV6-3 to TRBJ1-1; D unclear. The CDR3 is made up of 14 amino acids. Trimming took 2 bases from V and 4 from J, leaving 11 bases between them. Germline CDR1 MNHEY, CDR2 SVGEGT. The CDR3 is CASSYGYGSTEAFF. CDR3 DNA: TGTGCCAGCAGTTACGGCTACGGGTCCACTGAAGCTTTCTTT.

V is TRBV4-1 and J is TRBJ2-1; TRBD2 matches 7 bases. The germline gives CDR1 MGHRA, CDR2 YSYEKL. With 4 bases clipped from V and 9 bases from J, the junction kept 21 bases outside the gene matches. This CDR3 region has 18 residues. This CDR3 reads CASSLHGGPSGTNGEQFF. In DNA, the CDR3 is TGCGCCAGCAGCCTCCATGGAGGGCCTAGCGGCACCAACGGTGAGCAGTTCTTC.

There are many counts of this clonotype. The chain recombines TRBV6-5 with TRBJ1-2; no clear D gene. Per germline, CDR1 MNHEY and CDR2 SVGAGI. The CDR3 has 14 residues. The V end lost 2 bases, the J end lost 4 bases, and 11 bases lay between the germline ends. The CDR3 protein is CASSYLPFIYGYTF. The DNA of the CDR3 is TGTGCCAGCAGTTACCTCCCCTTTATCTATGGCTACACCTTC.

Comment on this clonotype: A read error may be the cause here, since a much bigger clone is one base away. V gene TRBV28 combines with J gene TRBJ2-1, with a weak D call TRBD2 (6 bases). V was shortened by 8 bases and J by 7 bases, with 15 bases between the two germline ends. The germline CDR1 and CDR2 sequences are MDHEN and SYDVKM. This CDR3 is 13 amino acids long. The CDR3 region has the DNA TGTGCCAGCTGGGTCCGCGGGGAGAATGAGCAGTTCTTC. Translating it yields CASWVRGENEQFF.

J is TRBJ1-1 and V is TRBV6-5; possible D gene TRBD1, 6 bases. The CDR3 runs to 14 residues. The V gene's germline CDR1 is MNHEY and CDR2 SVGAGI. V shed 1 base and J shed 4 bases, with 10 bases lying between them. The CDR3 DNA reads TGTGCCAGCAGTTACTGGGAGGGGGGCACTGAAGCTTTCTTT. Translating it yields CASSYWEGGTEAFF.

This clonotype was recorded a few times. CDR3 region: CASSPRGSSLSGNTIYF. CDR3 sequence (DNA): TGTGCCAGTAGTCCTCGGGGCTCTTCCCTCTCTGGAAACACCATATATTTT. The chain is built from TRBV19 and TRBJ1-3; the D gene is possibly TRBD1 (5 bases). V was trimmed by 5 bases and J by 0 bases, leaving 17 bases between them. The CDR3 contains 17 residues. Germline-derived CDR1 and CDR2 are LNHDA and SQIVND (reference sequence).

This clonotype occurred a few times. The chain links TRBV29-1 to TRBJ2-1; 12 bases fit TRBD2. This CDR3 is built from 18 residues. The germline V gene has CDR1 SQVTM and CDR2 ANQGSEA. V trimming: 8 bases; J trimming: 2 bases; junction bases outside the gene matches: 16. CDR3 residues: CSIQEVTSGRLPYNEQFF. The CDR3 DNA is TGCAGCATCCAAGAGGTGACTAGCGGGAGACTACCCTACAATGAGCAGTTCTTC.

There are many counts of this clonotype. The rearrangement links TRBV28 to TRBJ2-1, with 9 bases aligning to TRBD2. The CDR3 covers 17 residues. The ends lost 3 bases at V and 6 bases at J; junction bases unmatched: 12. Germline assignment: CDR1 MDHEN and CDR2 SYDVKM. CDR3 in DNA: TGTGCCAGCAGTTTTAGGATACTTAGCGGGAGCTTCAATGAGCAGTTCTTC. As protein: CASSFRILSGSFNEQFF.

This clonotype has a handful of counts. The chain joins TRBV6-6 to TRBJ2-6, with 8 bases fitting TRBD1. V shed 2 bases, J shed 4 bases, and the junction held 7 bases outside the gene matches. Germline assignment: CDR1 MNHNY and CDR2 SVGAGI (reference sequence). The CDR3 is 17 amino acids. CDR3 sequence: CASSYDRGLLGANVLTF. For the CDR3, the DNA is TGTGCCAGCAGTTACGACAGGGGACTTCTCGGGGCCAACGTCCTGACTTTC.

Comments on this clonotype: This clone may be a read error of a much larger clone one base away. This CDR3 is CASSFLGDRETQYF. The CDR3 DNA reads TGTGCCAGCAGTTTTTTGGGGGACCGAGAGACCCAGTACTTC. This chain links TRBV27 with TRBJ2-5; the D gene could be TRBD1 or TRBD2 (5 bases each). This CDR3 is built from 14 residues. Trimming pared 3 bases from V and 4 bases from J, leaving 12 bases between. Germline values: CDR1 MNHEY, CDR2 SMNVEV (reference sequence).

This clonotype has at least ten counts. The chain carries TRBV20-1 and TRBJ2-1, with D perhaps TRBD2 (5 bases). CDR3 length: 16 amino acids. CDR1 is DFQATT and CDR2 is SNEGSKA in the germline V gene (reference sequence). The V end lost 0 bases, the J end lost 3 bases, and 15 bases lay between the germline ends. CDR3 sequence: CSARDGELRLYNEQFF. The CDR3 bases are TGCAGTGCTAGAGACGGGGAGTTAAGACTCTACAATGAGCAGTTCTTC.

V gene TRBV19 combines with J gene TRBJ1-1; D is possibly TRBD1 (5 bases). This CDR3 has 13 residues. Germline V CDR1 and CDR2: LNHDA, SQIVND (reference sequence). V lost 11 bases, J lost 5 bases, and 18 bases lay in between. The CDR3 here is CAGKNSGGTEAFF. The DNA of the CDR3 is TGTGCCGGAAAGAACTCGGGGGGAACTGAAGCTTTCTTT. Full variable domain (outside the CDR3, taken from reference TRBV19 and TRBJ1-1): DGGITQSPKYLFRKEGQNVTLSCEQNLNHDAMYWYRQDPGQGLRLIYYSQIVNDFQKGDIAEGYSVSREKKESFPLTVTSAQKNPTAFYLCAGKNSGGTEAFFGQGTRLTVV.

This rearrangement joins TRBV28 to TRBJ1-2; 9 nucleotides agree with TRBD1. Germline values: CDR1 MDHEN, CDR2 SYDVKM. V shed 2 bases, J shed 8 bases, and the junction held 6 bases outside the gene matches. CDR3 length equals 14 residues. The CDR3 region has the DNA TGTGCCAGCAGTTTAGGGACAGGGCGCACAGGCTACACCTTC. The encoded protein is CASSLGTGRTGYTF.

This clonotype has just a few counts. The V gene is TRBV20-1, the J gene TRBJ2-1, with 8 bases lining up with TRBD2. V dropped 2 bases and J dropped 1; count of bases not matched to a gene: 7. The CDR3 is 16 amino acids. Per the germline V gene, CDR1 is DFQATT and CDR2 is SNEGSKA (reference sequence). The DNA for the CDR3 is TGCAGTGCTAGACAGGGCGGGACTAGGTCCTACAATGAGCAGTTCTTC. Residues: CSARQGGTRSYNEQFF.

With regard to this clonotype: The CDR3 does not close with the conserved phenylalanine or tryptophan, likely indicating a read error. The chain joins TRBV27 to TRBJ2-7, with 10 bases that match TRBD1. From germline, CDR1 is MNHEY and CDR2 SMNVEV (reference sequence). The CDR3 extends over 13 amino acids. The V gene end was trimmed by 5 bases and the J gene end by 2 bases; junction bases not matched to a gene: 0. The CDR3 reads CASSGQGAYEQYS. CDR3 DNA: TGTGCCAGCAGTGGACAGGGGGCCTACGAGCAGTACTCC.

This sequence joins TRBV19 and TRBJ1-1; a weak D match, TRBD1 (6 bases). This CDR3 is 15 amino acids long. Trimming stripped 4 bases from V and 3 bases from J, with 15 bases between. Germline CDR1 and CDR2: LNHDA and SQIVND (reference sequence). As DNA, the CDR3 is TGTGCCAGTAGTACCAGGACAGCTGAAGACACTGAAGCTTTCTTT. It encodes CASSTRTAEDTEAFF.

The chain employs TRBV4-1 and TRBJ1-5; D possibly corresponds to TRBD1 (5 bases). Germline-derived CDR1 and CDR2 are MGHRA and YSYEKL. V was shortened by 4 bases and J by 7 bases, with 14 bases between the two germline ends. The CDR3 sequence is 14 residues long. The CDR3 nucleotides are TGCGCCAGCAGCCCCCCCTTACGGGGCCAGCCCCAGCATTTT. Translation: CASSPPLRGQPQHF.

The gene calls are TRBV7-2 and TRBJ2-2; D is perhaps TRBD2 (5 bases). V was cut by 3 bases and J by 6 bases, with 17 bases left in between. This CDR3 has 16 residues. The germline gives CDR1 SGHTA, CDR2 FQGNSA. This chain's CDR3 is CASSFAPPGGAGELFF. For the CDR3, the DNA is TGTGCCAGCAGCTTCGCCCCCCCCGGAGGCGCCGGGGAGCTGTTTTTT.

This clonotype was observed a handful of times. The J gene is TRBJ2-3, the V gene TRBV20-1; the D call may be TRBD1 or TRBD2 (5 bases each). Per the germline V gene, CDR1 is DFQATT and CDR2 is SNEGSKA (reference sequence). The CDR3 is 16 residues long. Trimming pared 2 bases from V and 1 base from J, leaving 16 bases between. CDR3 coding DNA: TGCAGTGCTAGAACACTAGTTCAGGGACGCACAGATACGCAGTATTTT. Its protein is CSARTLVQGRTDTQYF.

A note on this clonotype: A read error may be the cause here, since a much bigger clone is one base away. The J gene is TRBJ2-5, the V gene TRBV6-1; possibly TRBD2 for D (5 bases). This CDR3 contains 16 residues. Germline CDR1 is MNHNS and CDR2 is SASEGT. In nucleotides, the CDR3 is TGTGCCAGCAGTAGGGCGGGCAGGCGGTACCACGAGACCCAGTACTTC. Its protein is CASSRAGRRYHETQYF.

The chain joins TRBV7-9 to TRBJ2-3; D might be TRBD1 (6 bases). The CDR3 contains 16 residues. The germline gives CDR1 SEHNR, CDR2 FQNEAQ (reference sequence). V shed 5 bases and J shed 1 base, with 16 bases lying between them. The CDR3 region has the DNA TGTGCCAGCAGCGTGGGACACGGAAAACGCACAGATACGCAGTATTTT. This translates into CASSVGHGKRTDTQYF.